This TCR beta chain was found in a study of T cells in localized non-small cell lung cancer. Remarks on this clone: Its specificity is unknown.

Germline CDR1 is SGHRS and CDR2 is YFSETQ. V lost 0 bases to trimming and J lost 5 bases, with 12 bases between them. The CDR3 runs 15 residues. Some clones are missing from TCRdb's copy, which holds only in-frame ones; the method was immunoSEQ multiplex PCR. The table lists 30,000 to 40,000 clones, 90% of them singletons. Study-level results: Elevated blood T cell density was associated with longer overall survival. One tumor region alone was sequenced, and heterogeneity therefore remains possible.

The sequence was obtained from a man between 40 and 75 years old with stage I lung adenocarcinoma. The source was peripheral blood, collected before any cancer treatment. V usage is TRBV5-1 and J usage is TRBJ2-1; the D gene is possibly TRBD2 (6 bases). The DNA of the CDR3 is TGCGCCAGCAGCTTGGCTCTAGTAGCGGACAATGAGCAGTTCTTC. Translating it yields CASSLALVADNEQFF.